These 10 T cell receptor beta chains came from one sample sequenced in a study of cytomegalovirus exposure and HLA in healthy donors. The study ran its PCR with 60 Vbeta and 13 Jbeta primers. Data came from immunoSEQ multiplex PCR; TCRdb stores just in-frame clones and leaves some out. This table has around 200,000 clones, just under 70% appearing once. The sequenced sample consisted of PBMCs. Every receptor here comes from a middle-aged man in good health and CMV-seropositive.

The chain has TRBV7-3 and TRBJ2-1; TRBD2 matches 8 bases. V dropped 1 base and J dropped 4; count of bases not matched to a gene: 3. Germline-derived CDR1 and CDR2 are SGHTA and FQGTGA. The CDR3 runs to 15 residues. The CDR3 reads CASSLSSGVYNEQFF. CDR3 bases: TGTGCCAGCAGCTTAAGTAGCGGGGTATACAATGAGCAGTTCTTC.

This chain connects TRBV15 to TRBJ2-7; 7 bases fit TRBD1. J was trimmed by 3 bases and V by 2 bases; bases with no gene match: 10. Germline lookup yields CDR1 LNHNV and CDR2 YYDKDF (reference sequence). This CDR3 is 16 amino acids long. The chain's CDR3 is CATSRIRRQGDYEQYF. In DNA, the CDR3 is TGTGCCACCAGCAGAATACGAAGACAGGGAGACTACGAGCAGTACTTC.

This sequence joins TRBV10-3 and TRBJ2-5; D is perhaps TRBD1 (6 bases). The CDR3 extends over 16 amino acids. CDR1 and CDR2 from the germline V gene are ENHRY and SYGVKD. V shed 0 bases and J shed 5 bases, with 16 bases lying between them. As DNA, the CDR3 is TGTGCCATCAGTGAGTCGTACAGGGTGGGCGTGGAGACCCAGTACTTC. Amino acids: CAISESYRVGVETQYF.

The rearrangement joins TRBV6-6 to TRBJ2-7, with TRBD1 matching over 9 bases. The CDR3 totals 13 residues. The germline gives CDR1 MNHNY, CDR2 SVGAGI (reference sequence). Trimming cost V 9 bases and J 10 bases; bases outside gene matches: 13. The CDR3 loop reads CASSPGTGRFQYF. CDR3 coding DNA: TGTGCCAGTTCCCCTGGGACAGGGAGGTTTCAGTACTTC.

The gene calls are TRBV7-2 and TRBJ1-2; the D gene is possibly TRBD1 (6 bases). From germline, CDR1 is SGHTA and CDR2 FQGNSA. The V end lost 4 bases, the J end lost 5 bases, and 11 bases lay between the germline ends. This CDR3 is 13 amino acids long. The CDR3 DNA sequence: TGTGCCAGCAGCTCACAGGGTATTTATGGCTACACCTTC. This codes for CASSSQGIYGYTF.

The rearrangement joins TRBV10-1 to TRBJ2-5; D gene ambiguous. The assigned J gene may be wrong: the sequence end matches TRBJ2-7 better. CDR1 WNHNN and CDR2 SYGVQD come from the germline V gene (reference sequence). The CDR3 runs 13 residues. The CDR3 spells CASSENRAYEQYF. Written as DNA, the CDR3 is TGCGCCAGCAGTGAAAACCGAGCCTACGAGCAGTACTTC.

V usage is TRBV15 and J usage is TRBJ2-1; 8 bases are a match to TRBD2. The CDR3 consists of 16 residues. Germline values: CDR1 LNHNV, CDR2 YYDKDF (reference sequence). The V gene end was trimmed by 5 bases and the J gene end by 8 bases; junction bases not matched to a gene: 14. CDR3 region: CATSGPGLDFSYEQFF. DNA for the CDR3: TGTGCCACCAGCGGACCGGGACTAGATTTTTCCTATGAGCAGTTCTTC.

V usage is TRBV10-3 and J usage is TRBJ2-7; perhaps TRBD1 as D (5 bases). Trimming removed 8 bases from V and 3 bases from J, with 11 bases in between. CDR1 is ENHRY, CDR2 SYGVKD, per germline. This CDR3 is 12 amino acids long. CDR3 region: CAIGGQGYEQYF. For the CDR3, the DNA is TGTGCCATCGGCGGACAAGGCTACGAGCAGTACTTC.

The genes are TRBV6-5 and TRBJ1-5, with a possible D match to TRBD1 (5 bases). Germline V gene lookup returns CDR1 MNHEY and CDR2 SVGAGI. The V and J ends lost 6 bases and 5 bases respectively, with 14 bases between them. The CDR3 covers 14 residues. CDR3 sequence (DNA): TGTGCCAGCAGCCCAGGGAGGGCAGATCAGCCCCAGCATTTT. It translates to CASSPGRADQPQHF.

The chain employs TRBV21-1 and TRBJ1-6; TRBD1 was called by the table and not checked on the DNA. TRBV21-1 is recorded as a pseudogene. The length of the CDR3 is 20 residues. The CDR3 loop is CASSKRSLIGANSYNSPLHF. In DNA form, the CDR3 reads TGTGCCAGCAGCAAACGCTCTCTCATTGGGGCTAACTCCTATAATTCACCCCTCCACTTT.